This T cell receptor beta chain is drawn from a study of response to subunit inactivated influenza vaccine. TCRdb itself ran the RT-PCR reads through MiXCR, one entry per CDR3 protein. The table lists about 500,000 distinct CDR3 sequences, about 15% of them singletons. The study's findings and limits: The study's authors posited that every seasonal influenza vaccination enlists few new T cells.

V shed 8 bases, J shed 2 bases, and the junction held 13 bases outside the gene matches. CDR1 MNHNS and CDR2 SASEGT come from the germline V gene. CDR3 size: 17 residues. Comments on this clonotype: Its antigen is still unknown. The CDR3 end shows no conserved phenylalanine or tryptophan, and so a read error is likely.

The chain employs TRBV6-1 and TRBJ2-3; 10 nucleotides agree with TRBD1. Sequencing was performed on CD4+ T cells sorted from PBMCs, taken about 24 months after vaccination. The TCR was taken from a man in his fifties or sixties who received an inactivated influenza vaccine. This CDR3 reads CASAPATGQGPTDTQYS. The CDR3, as DNA: TGTGCCAGCGCCCCCGCGACGGGACAGGGGCCCACAGATACGCAGTATTCT.